The 30 T cell receptor beta chains given below trace back to one sample, sequenced in a study of cytotoxic CD8 clonotypes in ibrutinib-treated CLL. The assay was immunoSEQ multiplex PCR, and TCRdb's table has in-frame clones only and misses some. Of fewer than 35,000 clones in the sample, 65% to 90% are singletons; the top ten hold about 7.8%. Material: PBMCs, obtained after 24 months of ibrutinib treatment. The receptors come from a human donor with chronic lymphocytic leukemia.

This clone turned up a few times. This chain connects TRBV5-1 to TRBJ1-3; the D gene is possibly TRBD1 (5 bases). The CDR3 contains 16 residues. V was pared by 4 bases and J by 1 base, with 15 bases between. Germline CDR1 and CDR2: SGHRS and YFSETQ. For the CDR3, the DNA is TGCGCCAGCAGCCTCGGGGCTTCCCAATCTGGAAACACCATATATTTT. This sequence encodes CASSLGASQSGNTIYF. Full variable domain (rest looked up from reference TRBV5-1 and TRBJ1-3): KAGVTQTPRYLIKTRGQQVTLSCSPISGHRSVSWYQQTPGQGLQFLFEYFSETQRNKGNFPGRFSGRQFSNSRSEMNVSTLELGDSALYLCASSLGASQSGNTIYFGEGSWLTVV.

The chain employs TRBV6-1 and TRBJ1-2; possibly TRBD1 for D (5 bases). CDR3 length equals 14 residues. The germline V gene encodes CDR1 MNHNS and CDR2 SASEGT. With 8 bases removed from V and 8 bases from J, the gap between germline ends came to 21 bases. The DNA for the CDR3 is TGTGCCAGCGGACACGTTCCAGCAGAGGGAGGCTACACCTTC. It codes for CASGHVPAEGGYTF.

This CDR3 is CASSYSGTDNYEQYF. CDR3 bases: TGTGCCAGCAGCTACTCCGGGACGGATAACTACGAGCAGTACTTC. The chain is built from TRBV7-2 and TRBJ2-7, with D perhaps given as TRBD1 or TRBD2 (5 bases each). V was clipped by 4 bases and J by 3 bases, with 16 bases between them. The germline CDR1 and CDR2 sequences are SGHTA and FQGNSA. The CDR3 has 15 residues.

The chain combines TRBV4-1 with TRBJ2-1; 7 nucleotides line up with TRBD1. Trimming took 3 bases from V and 0 from J; bases not matched to a gene: 5. Germline CDR1 and CDR2: MGHRA and YSYEKL. This CDR3 is built from 16 residues. The DNA of the CDR3 is TGCGCCAGCAGCCATATACAGGGGACCTCCTACAATGAGCAGTTCTTC. Amino acids: CASSHIQGTSYNEQFF.

The J gene is TRBJ1-2, the V gene TRBV5-4, with a tentative D call TRBD1 (5 bases). CDR3 length equals 15 residues. The V gene's germline CDR1 is SGHNT and CDR2 YYREEE (reference sequence). Trimming removed 4 bases at V and 5 bases at J, with 18 bases between. This chain's CDR3 is CASSQPGRGEYGYTF. For the CDR3, the DNA is TGTGCCAGCAGCCAACCGGGACGCGGGGAGTATGGCTACACCTTC.

The chain's CDR3 is CASSLASTEYEQYF. The CDR3, as DNA: TGCGCCAGCAGCTTGGCCTCAACGGAGTACGAGCAGTACTTC. The rearrangement links TRBV5-1 to TRBJ2-7; D remains ambiguous. There are 14 residues in the CDR3. V lost 0 bases to trimming and J lost 4 bases, with 11 bases between them. The germline gives CDR1 SGHRS, CDR2 YFSETQ.

V is TRBV25-1 and J is TRBJ1-5; D is unresolved. V dropped 1 base and J dropped 6 bases, with 10 bases sitting between them. The CDR3 covers 14 residues. CDR1 is MGHDK and CDR2 is SYGVNS in the germline V gene. The CDR3 DNA reads TGTGCCAGCAGTGAATCCACGAATACTCAGCCCCAGCATTTT. It specifies CASSESTNTQPQHF. The whole variable domain, filled in from reference TRBV25-1 and TRBJ1-5, reads EADIYQTPRYLVIGTGKKITLECSQTMGHDKMYWYQQDPGMELHLIHYSYGVNSTEKGDLSSESTVSRIRTEHFPLTLESARPSHTSQYLCASSESTNTQPQHFGDGTRLSIL.

This clone has just one count. The chain links TRBV6-6 to TRBJ1-1; 10 nucleotides agree with TRBD1. Germline lookup yields CDR1 MNHNY and CDR2 SVGAGI (reference sequence). The length of the CDR3 is 15 residues. J gave up 4 bases and V 4 bases, and 6 bases lay outside the gene matches. The CDR3 DNA is TGTGCCAGCAGTTCAACTTGGACAGGGGGCACTGAAGCTTTCTTT. The encoded protein is CASSSTWTGGTEAFF.

The rearrangement links TRBV7-2 to TRBJ2-7; TRBD2 aligns across 7 bases. The CDR3 length is 16 residues. The V gene end was trimmed by 0 bases and the J gene end by 7 bases; junction bases not matched to a gene: 12. Germline CDR1 and CDR2: SGHTA and FQGNSA. The CDR3, as DNA: TGTGCCAGCAGCTTAGCGCGGAGCGGGGCATGGGGTGAGCAGTACTTC. Protein product: CASSLARSGAWGEQYF.

This clone was counted a single time. This chain joins TRBV7-6 and TRBJ2-7; no clear D gene. This CDR3 has 13 amino acids. From germline, CDR1 is SGHVS and CDR2 FNYEAQ. Trimming removed 5 bases from V and 0 bases from J, with 8 bases in between. This CDR3 is CASSPHTSYEQYF. CDR3 coding DNA: TGTGCCAGCAGCCCTCACACCTCCTACGAGCAGTACTTC.

The chain joins TRBV9 to TRBJ2-1; D not resolved. This CDR3 is built from 14 residues. V was clipped by 2 bases and J by 1 base, with 7 bases between them. CDR1 SGDLS and CDR2 YYNGEE come from the germline V gene. The CDR3 bases are TGTGCCAGCAGCGTTGATAAGTCCTACAATGAGCAGTTCTTC. Translated, it gives CASSVDKSYNEQFF.

This clone was recorded once. V and J are TRBV7-3 and TRBJ2-5; 12 bases line up with TRBD2. V shed 4 bases and J 3 bases; nucleotides not matched to a gene: 3. The CDR3 sequence is 15 residues long. The germline V gene has CDR1 SGHTA and CDR2 FQGTGA. DNA of the CDR3: TGTGCCAGCAGCTACAGGACTAGCGGGGAAGAGACCCAGTACTTC. Protein: CASSYRTSGEETQYF.

The J gene is TRBJ2-2, the V gene TRBV5-1, with D uncertain. CDR3 length: 14 residues. From germline, CDR1 is SGHRS and CDR2 YFSETQ. V lost 0 bases to trimming and J lost 2 bases, with 5 bases between them. In DNA, the CDR3 is TGCGCCAGCAGCTTGGTTGGAAACACCGGGGAGCTGTTTTTT. Translating it yields CASSLVGNTGELFF.

The chain couples TRBV7-2 to TRBJ2-3; TRBD1 might be the D (6 bases). V lost 0 bases to trimming and J lost 1 base, with 11 bases between them. CDR3 length: 16 residues. Looked up from germline, CDR1 is SGHTA and CDR2 is FQGNSA. CDR3 protein: CASSLASGDRTDTQYF. The CDR3 DNA is TGTGCCAGCAGCTTAGCGTCAGGGGACCGCACAGATACGCAGTATTTT.

The rearrangement links TRBV19 to TRBJ2-7; 7 positions agree with TRBD1. The CDR3 loop spans 14 amino acids. With V trimmed by 3 bases and J by 5 bases, 7 bases remained unmatched. Germline CDR1 and CDR2: LNHDA and SQIVND (reference sequence). CDR3 protein: CASSMGRGFHEQYF. In nucleotides, the CDR3 is TGTGCCAGTAGTATGGGCAGGGGGTTCCACGAGCAGTACTTC.

The V gene is TRBV2, the J gene TRBJ1-4, with TRBD1 identical over 7 bases. The germline gives CDR1 SNHLY, CDR2 FYNNEI. There are 18 residues in the CDR3. J gave up 3 bases and V 4 bases, and 14 bases lay outside the gene matches. CDR3 DNA sequence: TGTGCCAGCAGTGCGACAGGGACCGGGGGAAGGGCTAATGAAAAACTGTTTTTT. Protein sequence: CASSATGTGGRANEKLFF.

The chain couples TRBV6-5 to TRBJ2-7, with D possibly TRBD1 on 6 matching bases. The length of the CDR3 is 13 residues. The germline gives CDR1 MNHEY, CDR2 SVGAGI. V was cut by 7 bases and J by 0 bases, with 10 bases left in between. The CDR3 DNA reads TGTGCCAGCAAACAGGGATTCTCCTACGAGCAGTACTTC. Protein: CASKQGFSYEQYF.

The chain combines TRBV30 with TRBJ1-2; 7 nucleotides match TRBD1. V lost 3 bases and J lost 0; bases outside the gene matches: 4. Germline V gene lookup returns CDR1 GTSNPN and CDR2 SVGIG (reference sequence). The length of the CDR3 is 14 residues. The CDR3 bases are TGTGCCTGGAGACGCGGGACAGCTAACTATGGCTACACCTTC. Its translation is CAWRRGTANYGYTF.

CDR3 amino acids: CASSLRPGVNSYEQYF. Here the CDR3 DNA reads TGTGCCAGCAGCTTAAGGCCGGGGGTCAATTCCTACGAGCAGTACTTC. The chain uses TRBV7-2 and TRBJ2-7, with a weak D call TRBD2 (6 bases). Germline V lookup: CDR1 SGHTA, CDR2 FQGNSA. V gave up 2 bases and J gave up 1 base, with 15 bases separating them. This CDR3 contains 16 residues.

V is TRBV19 and J is TRBJ1-2; 7 nucleotides agree with TRBD1. Germline CDR1 reads LNHDA; CDR2 reads SQIVND (reference sequence). The trim removed 6 bases at V and 4 bases at J, leaving 8 bases unmatched. The CDR3 is 14 amino acids. The CDR3 sequence is CASRSRDSFYGYTF. The CDR3 nucleotides read TGTGCCAGTAGATCCCGGGACAGTTTCTATGGCTACACCTTC.

V gene TRBV27 combines with J gene TRBJ2-1; no reliable D call. V lost 8 bases and J 3 bases, leaving 11 bases between the germline ends. The CDR3 has 13 amino acids. Germline assignment: CDR1 MNHEY and CDR2 SMNVEV (reference sequence). CDR3 sequence reads: CASGWARYNEQFF. CDR3 in DNA: TGTGCCAGCGGGTGGGCGCGCTACAATGAGCAGTTCTTC.

The CDR3 coding sequence is TGTGCCAGTAATGGCGGGGTGGGCGCCGGGGAGCTGTTTTTT. It codes for CASNGGVGAGELFF. V usage is TRBV19 and J usage is TRBJ2-2; D is perhaps TRBD2 (6 bases). Germline-derived CDR1 and CDR2 are LNHDA and SQIVND (reference sequence). This CDR3 comprises 14 residues. With 7 bases removed from V and 6 bases from J, the gap between germline ends came to 15 bases.

CDR3 nucleotides: TGTGCCAGCAGTGAAATAAGTACAGGGAGCAGGTACGAGCAGTACTTC. Translating gives CASSEISTGSRYEQYF. The J gene is TRBJ2-7, the V gene TRBV6-1, with D possibly matching TRBD1 (6 bases). The CDR3 loop spans 16 amino acids. V was cut by 2 bases and J by 4 bases, with 18 bases left in between. Germline lookup yields CDR1 MNHNS and CDR2 SASEGT.

V and J are TRBV6-5 and TRBJ1-1, with TRBD1 matching over 8 bases. This CDR3 has 13 residues. Germline loops: CDR1 MNHEY, CDR2 SVGAGI. Germline trimming cut 6 bases from V and 4 bases from J; bases unmatched to any gene: 4. DNA of the CDR3: TGTGCCAGCAGCCGTCAGGGGGCCACTGAAGCTTTCTTT. It specifies CASSRQGATEAFF.

This rearrangement joins TRBV7-6 to TRBJ2-1; maybe TRBD2 (6 bases). The CDR3 covers 15 residues. The germline V gene encodes CDR1 SGHVS and CDR2 FNYEAQ. V was clipped by 5 bases and J by 5 bases, with 16 bases between them. The CDR3 is CASSPPGLRNNEQFF. The CDR3 bases are TGTGCCAGCAGCCCCCCCGGACTAAGAAACAATGAGCAGTTCTTC.

The chain recombines TRBV27 with TRBJ1-2; the match to TRBD1 covers 7 bases. The V gene's germline CDR1 is MNHEY and CDR2 SMNVEV (reference sequence). CDR3 length equals 14 residues. With 4 bases clipped from V and 8 bases from J, the junction kept 10 bases outside the gene matches. CDR3 nucleotide sequence: TGTGCCAGCAGTTCCGCAGGGGGGGTATGGGGCTACACCTTC. It codes for CASSSAGGVWGYTF.

The chain recombines TRBV10-3 with TRBJ1-1; possible D gene TRBD1, 6 bases. This CDR3 is built from 14 residues. Between the trimmed V and J ends, which lost 4 bases and 0 bases, there was a span of 9 bases. Germline CDR1 reads ENHRY; CDR2 reads SYGVKD. Here the CDR3 reads CAISAGDMNTEAFF. For the CDR3, the DNA is TGTGCCATCAGTGCGGGGGACATGAACACTGAAGCTTTCTTT.

The CDR3 is CASSEGPTAYGYTF. CDR3 in DNA: TGTGCCAGCAGTGAAGGCCCGACGGCGTATGGCTACACCTTC. The gene calls are TRBV6-1 and TRBJ1-2; D remains unclear. CDR1 is MNHNS, CDR2 SASEGT, per germline. This CDR3 spans 14 amino acids. V lost 1 base to trimming and J lost 5 bases, with 11 bases between them.

The rearrangement uses TRBV5-3 and TRBJ1-6, with D tentatively TRBD1 (6 bases). TRBV5-3 qualifies as an ORF whose function is uncertain. V was pared by 3 bases and J by 10 bases, with 29 bases between. The CDR3 loop spans 19 amino acids. The CDR3 DNA is TGTGCCAGAAGCTGGCGGGTGCCAAACCCCCAGGGGAAACCCTCACCCCTCCACTTT. It specifies CARSWRVPNPQGKPSPLHF.

V and J are TRBV19 and TRBJ1-5; no firm D call. CDR1 LNHDA and CDR2 SQIVND come from the germline V gene (reference sequence). CDR3 length: 15 residues. Trimming left V 0 bases short and J 7 bases short, with 13 bases between. The CDR3 loop reads CASSIDLSLRQPQHF. The CDR3 DNA reads as TGTGCCAGTAGTATAGATCTGAGTCTACGGCAGCCCCAGCATTTT.